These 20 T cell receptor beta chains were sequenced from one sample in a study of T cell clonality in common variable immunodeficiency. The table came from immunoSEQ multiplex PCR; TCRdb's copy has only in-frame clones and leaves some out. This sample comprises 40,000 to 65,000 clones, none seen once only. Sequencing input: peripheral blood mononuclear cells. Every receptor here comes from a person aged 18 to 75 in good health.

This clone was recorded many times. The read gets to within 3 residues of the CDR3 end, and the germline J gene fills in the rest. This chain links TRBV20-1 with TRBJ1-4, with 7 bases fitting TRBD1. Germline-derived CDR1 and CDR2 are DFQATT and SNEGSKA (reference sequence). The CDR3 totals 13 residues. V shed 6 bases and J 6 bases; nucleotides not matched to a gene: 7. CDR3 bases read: TGCAGTGCAGAGACAGGGTTGTATGAAAAA. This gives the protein CSAETGLYEK. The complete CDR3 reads CSAETGLYEKLFF.

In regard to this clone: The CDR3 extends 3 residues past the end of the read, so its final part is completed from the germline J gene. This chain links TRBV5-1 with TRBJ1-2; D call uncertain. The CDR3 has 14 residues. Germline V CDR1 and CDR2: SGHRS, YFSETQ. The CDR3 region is CASSLTSVQETYTF. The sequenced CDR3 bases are TGCGCCAGCAGCTTGACTAGCGTTCAAGAGACC.

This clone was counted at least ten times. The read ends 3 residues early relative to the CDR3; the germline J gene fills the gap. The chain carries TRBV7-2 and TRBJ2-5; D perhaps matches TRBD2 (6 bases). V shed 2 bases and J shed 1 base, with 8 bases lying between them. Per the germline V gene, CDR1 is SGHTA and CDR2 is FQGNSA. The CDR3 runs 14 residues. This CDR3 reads CASSLNGGQETQYF. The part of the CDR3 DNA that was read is TGTGCCAGCAGCTTAAACGGGGGCCAAGAGACC.

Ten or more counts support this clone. The CDR3 sequence is CASSRQTGSYEQYF. Incomplete CDR3 DNA: TGTGCCAGCAGCCGGCAGACAGGGAGCTACGAG. The rearrangement links TRBV7-9 to TRBJ2-7; 7 nucleotides match TRBD1. The read halts 3 residues ahead of the CDR3 end, with the missing end drawn from the germline J gene. With V trimmed by 5 bases and J by 3 bases, 7 bases remained unmatched. The germline V gene encodes CDR1 SEHNR and CDR2 FQNEAQ (reference sequence). The CDR3 is made up of 14 amino acids.

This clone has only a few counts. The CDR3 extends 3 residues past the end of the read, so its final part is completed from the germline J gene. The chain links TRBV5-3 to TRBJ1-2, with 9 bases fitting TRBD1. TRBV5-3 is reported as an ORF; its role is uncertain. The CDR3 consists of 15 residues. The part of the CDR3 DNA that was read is TGTGCCAGAAGCTTGATACGGGACAGGGAGGGCGGC. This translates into CARSLIRDREGG. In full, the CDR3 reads CARSLIRDREGGYTF.

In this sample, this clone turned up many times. Partial CDR3 DNA: TGTGCCAGCAGTTACACAGGGCATAACACCGGGGAG. It codes for CASSYTGHNTGE. The full CDR3 is CASSYTGHNTGELFF. The chain has TRBV6-2 or TRBV6-3 and TRBJ2-2; possibly TRBD1 for D (6 bases). The read ends 3 residues shy of where the CDR3 ends; the end is completed using the germline J gene. Trimming took off 2 bases at V and 2 bases at J, with 9 bases between the two ends. The CDR3 sequence is 15 residues long. CDR1 MNHEY and CDR2 SVGEGT come from the germline V gene.

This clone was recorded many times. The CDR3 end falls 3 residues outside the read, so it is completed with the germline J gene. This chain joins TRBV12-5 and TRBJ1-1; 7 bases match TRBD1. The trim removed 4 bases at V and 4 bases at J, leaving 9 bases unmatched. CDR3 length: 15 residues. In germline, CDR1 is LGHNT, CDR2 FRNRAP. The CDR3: CASGSKTGLVTEAFF. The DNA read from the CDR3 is TGTGCTAGTGGTTCCAAGACAGGGCTCGTCACTGAA.

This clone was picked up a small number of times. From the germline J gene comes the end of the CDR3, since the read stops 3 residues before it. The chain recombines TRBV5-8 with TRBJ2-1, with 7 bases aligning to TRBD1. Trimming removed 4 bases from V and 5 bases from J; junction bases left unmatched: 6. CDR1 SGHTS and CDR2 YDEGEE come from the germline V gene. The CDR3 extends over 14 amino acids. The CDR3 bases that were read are TGTGCCAGCAGCCTAACCGGGACAGACAATGAG. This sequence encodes CASSLTGTDNE. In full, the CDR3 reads CASSLTGTDNEQFF.

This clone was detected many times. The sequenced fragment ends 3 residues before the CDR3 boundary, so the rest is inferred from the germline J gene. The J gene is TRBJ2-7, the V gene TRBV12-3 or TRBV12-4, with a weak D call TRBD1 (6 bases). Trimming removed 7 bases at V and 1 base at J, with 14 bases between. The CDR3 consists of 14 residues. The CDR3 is CASNPAGVSYEQYF. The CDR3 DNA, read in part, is TGTGCCAGCAACCCGGCAGGGGTGTCCTACGAG.

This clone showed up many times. CDR3 DNA, as far as it was read: TGTGCCAGCAGCGTAACGATTCCCGCGGGAGGACTACGGCAGACAGATACG. This gives the protein CASSVTIPAGGLRQTDT. The full CDR3 is CASSVTIPAGGLRQTDTQYF. This chain connects TRBV9 to TRBJ2-3; 8 nucleotides align to TRBD2. With the read ending 3 residues before the CDR3 end, the germline J gene is used to fill in that end. Germline V lookup: CDR1 SGDLS, CDR2 YYNGEE. This CDR3 contains 20 residues. J gave up 3 bases and V 1 base, and 19 bases lay outside the gene matches.

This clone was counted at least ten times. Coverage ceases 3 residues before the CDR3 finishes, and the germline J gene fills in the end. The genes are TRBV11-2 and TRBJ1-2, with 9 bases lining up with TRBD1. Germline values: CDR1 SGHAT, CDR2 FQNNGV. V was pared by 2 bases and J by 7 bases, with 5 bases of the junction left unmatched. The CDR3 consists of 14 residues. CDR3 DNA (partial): TGTGCCAGCAGCTTACTGACAGGGGGTGTTGGC. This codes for CASSLLTGGVG. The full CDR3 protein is CASSLLTGGVGYTF.

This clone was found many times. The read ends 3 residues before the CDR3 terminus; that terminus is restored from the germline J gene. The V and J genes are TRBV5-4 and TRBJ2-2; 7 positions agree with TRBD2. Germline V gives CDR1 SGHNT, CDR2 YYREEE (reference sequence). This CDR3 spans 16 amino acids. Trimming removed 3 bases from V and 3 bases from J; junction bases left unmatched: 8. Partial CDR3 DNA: TGTGCCAGCAGCTCCTCAGCAGGGAGGGACACCGGGGAG. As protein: CASSSSAGRDTGE. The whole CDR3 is CASSSSAGRDTGELFF. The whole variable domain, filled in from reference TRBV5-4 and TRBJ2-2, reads ETGVTQSPTHLIKTRGQQVTLRCSSQSGHNTVSWYQQALGQGPQFIFQYYREEENGRGNFPPRFSGLQFPNYSSELNVNALELDDSALYLCASSSSAGRDTGELFFGEGSRLTVL.

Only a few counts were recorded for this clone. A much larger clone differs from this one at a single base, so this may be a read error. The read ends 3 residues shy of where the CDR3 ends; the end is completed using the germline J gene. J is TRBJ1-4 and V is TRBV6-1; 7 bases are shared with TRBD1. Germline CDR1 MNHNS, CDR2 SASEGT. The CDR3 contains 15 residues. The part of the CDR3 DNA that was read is TGTGCCAGCAGTGAATTAGGGACAGCCAATTCACCA. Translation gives CASSELGTANSP. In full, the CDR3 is CASSELGTANSPLFF.

The sequenced part of the CDR3 DNA is TGTGCCAGCAGCCCAGTGGGCGGGCCAACCTACGAC. Translation gives CASSPVGGPTYD. The whole CDR3 is CASSPVGGPTYDYTF. The chain recombines TRBV7-2 with TRBJ1-2; no reliable D call. The read terminates 3 residues ahead of where the CDR3 ends, so the germline J gene completes it. The length of the CDR3 is 15 residues. CDR1 is SGHTA and CDR2 is FQGNSA in the germline V gene.

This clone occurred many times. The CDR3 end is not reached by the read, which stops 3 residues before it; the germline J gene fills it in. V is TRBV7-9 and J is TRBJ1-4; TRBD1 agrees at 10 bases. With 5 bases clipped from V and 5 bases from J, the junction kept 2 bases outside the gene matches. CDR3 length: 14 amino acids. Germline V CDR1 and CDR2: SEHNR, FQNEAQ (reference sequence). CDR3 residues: CASSRGQGNEKLFF. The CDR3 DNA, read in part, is TGTGCCAGCAGCAGGGGACAGGGGAATGAAAAA.

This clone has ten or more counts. The covered CDR3 bases are TGTGCCAGCAGCCAAGCGACTAGCGGCAAATACGAG. Residues: CASSQATSGKYE. The complete CDR3 sequence is CASSQATSGKYEQYF. The gene calls are TRBV3-1 (or the pseudogene TRBV3-2) and TRBJ2-7; 9 bases agree with TRBD2. The CDR3 end is not reached by the read, which stops 3 residues before it; the germline J gene fills it in. The CDR3 totals 15 residues. J lost 4 bases, V lost 1 base, and 5 bases had no gene match. CDR1 LGHDT and CDR2 YNNKEL come from the germline V gene (reference sequence).

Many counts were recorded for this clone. Here the CDR3 reads CASRWPSTDTQYF. The CDR3 DNA, read in part, is TGTGCCAGCAGGTGGCCAAGCACAGATACG. The chain employs TRBV7-2 and TRBJ2-3; no definite D call. The read stops 3 residues short of the end of the CDR3; the missing end is completed from the germline J gene. The CDR3 is 13 residues long. V was cut by 6 bases and J by 0 bases, with 7 bases left in between. Germline CDR1 is SGHTA and CDR2 is FQGNSA.

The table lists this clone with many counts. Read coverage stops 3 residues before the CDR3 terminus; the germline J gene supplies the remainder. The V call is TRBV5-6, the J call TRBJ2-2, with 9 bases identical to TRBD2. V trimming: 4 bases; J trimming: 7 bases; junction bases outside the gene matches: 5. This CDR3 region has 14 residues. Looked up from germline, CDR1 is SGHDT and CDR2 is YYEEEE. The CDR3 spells CASSDGLAFGELFF. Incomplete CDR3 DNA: TGTGCCAGCAGCGACGGACTAGCGTTCGGGGAG.

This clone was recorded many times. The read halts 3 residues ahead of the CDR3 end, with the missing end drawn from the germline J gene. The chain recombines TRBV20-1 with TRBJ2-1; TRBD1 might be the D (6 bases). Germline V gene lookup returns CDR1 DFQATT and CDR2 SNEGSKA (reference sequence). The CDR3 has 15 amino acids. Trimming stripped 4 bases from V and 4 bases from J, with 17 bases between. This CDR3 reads CSAIPLGQGYNEQFF. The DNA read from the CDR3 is TGCAGTGCTATACCTCTGGGGCAGGGGTACAATGAG.

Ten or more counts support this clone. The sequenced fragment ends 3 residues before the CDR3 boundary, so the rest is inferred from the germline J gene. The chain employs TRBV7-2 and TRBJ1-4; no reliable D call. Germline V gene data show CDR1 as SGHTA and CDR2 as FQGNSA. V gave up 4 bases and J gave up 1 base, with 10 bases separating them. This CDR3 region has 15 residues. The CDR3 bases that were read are TGTGCCAGCAGCTCCCAGAGAGAAACTAATGAAAAA. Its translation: CASSSQRETNEK. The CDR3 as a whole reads CASSSQRETNEKLFF.